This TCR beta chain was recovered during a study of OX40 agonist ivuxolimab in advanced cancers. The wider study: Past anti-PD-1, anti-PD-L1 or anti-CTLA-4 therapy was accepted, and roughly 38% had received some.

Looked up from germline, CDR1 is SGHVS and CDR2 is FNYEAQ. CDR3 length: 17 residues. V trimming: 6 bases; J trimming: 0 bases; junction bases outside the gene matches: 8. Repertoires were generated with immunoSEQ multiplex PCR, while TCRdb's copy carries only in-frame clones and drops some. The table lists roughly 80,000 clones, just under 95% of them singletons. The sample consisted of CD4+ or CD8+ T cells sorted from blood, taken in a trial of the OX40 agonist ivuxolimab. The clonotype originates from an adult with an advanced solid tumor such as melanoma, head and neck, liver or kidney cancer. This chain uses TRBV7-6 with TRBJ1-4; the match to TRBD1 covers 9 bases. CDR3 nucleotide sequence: TGTGCCAGCAGTTATTCGACAGGGGGGGCAACTAATGAAAAACTGTTTTTT. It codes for CASSYSTGGATNEKLFF.